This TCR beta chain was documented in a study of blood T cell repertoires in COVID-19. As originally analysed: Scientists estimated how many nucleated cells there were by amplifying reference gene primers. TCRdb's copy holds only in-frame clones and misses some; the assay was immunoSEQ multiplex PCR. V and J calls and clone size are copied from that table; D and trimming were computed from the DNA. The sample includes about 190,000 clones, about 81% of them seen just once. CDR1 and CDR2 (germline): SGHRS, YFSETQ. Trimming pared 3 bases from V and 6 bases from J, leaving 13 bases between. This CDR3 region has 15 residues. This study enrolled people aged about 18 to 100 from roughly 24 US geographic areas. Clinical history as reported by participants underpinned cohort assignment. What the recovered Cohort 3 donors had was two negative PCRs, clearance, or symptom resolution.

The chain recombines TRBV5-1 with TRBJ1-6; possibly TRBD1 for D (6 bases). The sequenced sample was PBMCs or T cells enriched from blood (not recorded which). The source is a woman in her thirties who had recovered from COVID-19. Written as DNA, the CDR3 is TGCGCCAGCAGCTCCGAGGCAGGGGCTAATTCACCCCTCCACTTT. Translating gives CASSSEAGANSPLHF.